These T cell receptor beta chains were read from a single sample in a study of blood T cells in healthy people across ages. TCRdb recomputed calls from the 5' RACE reads with MiXCR, one row per CDR3 protein. The sample includes hundreds of thousands of distinct CDR3 sequences, 20% to 30% of them seen just once. The same data also contributed to another study, on T cells of mothers and their children.

The sequenced sample consisted of blood. These TCRs come from a boy aged 5 to 17 in good health. Both conserved end residues are part of each CDR3.

TRBJ2-3 | TRBV7-2 | CASSLRLAQNTDTQYF
TRBJ2-7 | TRBV21-1 | CASSKAGDSYSYEQYF
TRBJ2-3 | TRBV12-3/TRBV12-4 | CASRVQAISTDTQYF
TRBJ2-6 | TRBV5-5 | CASSPAGFAGANVLTF
TRBJ2-1 | TRBV20-1 | CSRGLYTGNEQFF
- | TRBV7-2 | CASREANEQFF
TRBJ2-1 | TRBV2 | CASSAGLAGETLRDEQFF
TRBJ2-7 | TRBV20-1 | CSARDLLSSYEQYF
TRBJ2-7 | TRBV7-2 | CASSLDGTVYEQYF
TRBJ1-1 | TRBV7-9 | CASSHGPTEAFF
TRBJ2-5 | TRBV5-6 | CASSSSPSREETQYF
TRBJ2-3 | TRBV2 | CASSEERGGTDTQYF
TRBJ2-1 | TRBV12-3/TRBV12-4 | CAAQGQDHEQFF
TRBJ2-7 | TRBV28 | CASKAPLSYEQYF
TRBJ2-7 | TRBV20-1 | CSVEDTGTLSF
TRBJ2-3 | TRBV20-1 | CSAQAGQMRTDTQYF
TRBJ2-3 | TRBV6-1 | CASSSLLAGGSTDTQYF
TRBJ2-2 | TRBV5-5 | CASSLGDPRTGELFF
TRBJ2-4 | TRBV12-3/TRBV12-4 | CASSDPGLAGTKYF
TRBJ2-7 | TRBV7-9 | CASSLVRGIDEQYF
TRBJ1-5 | TRBV20-1 | CSASNGTDSNQPQHF
TRBJ2-1 | TRBV7-7 | CASSKDRGRYNEQFF
TRBJ2-7 | TRBV7-2 | CASSLDRVFYDEQYF
TRBJ2-7 | TRBV12-5 | CASVIVSTGVSYEQYF
TRBJ1-1 | TRBV25-1 | CASSVYRVLNTEAFF
TRBJ1-1 | TRBV20-1 | CSAFQQGGNTEAFF
TRBJ1-3 | TRBV12-1 | CASSFAFVGFGSGNTIYF
TRBJ2-7 | TRBV29-1 | CSVEEPSSYEQYF
TRBJ2-5 | TRBV18 | CASSPRQVVQETQYF
TRBJ1-1 | TRBV29-1 | CSVDTEMNTEAFF
TRBJ2-2 | TRBV3-1 | CASSQGLAGAGELFF
TRBJ2-5 | TRBV27 | CASSPRRMGETQYF
TRBJ2-2 | TRBV3-1 | CASSQLGIGELFF
TRBJ2-1 | TRBV20-1 | CSAPRPTSGSDEQFF
TRBJ1-2 | TRBV12-3/TRBV12-4 | CASSPQGPSNYGYTF
TRBJ2-7 | TRBV7-8 | CASSLDIRGLGEQYF
TRBJ1-4 | TRBV3-1 | CASSQVTGLNEKLFF
TRBJ2-5 | TRBV4-1 | CASSQAEGRETQYF
TRBJ2-7 | TRBV29-1 | CSVEEGGQKQYF
TRBJ1-4 | TRBV4-2 | CASSQADLATNEKLFF
TRBJ2-4 | TRBV2 | CAAGDRGKNIQYF
TRBJ1-2 | TRBV20-1 | CSARVPRTVNYGYTF
TRBJ1-5 | TRBV28 | CASSDIGWEQPQHF
TRBJ2-7 | TRBV5-1 | CASSFGGSGDEQYF